The entry that follows covers one T cell receptor (beta chain) sequence. The clone's antigen remains unknown. The record has no base qualities; no much larger clone is one base away. Its CDR3 holds 13 amino acids, cysteine through phenylalanine. The CDR3 DNA has 39 bases and is translated from base 1. The germline V gene provides CDR1 KGHSH and CDR2 LQKENI. Trimming removed 6 bases from V and 8 bases from J, leaving 16 bases between the germline ends. This specimen comes from a study of blood T cell repertoires in COVID-19 (dated by TCRdb to about 2020). Some background on the complete study: Collaborator samples came from the United States, Italy and Spain and covered acute and convalescent phases of COVID-19. The prospective study material was composed of cDNA or gDNA derived from T cells, B-cell-depleted T cells, or PBMCs. Where HLA class I and class II types were available, the types were taken from metadata supplied by the sample provider, not from assay-based typing. Samples came from the ongoing ImmuneRACE study (first 160 participants) plus 1,254 subjects from 6 global collaborators. Subjects who had been exposed to COVID-19, were actively infected with it, or had recovered from it provided the deeply sampled blood TCRbeta repertoires that made up the dataset. A freely available public database, intended as a resource for researchers studying the immune response to SARS-CoV-2, is where the repertoires were released. Nearly every sample came with metadata listing a de-identified subject ID, COVID-19 status, age in years and sex.

What the authors observed across the whole study: How much clinical and demographic metadata was included differed by source and by participant, and the metadata was provided uncurated.

Whole blood was collected in K2EDTA tubes by collaborating institutions according to the institutions' own protocols. For TCRbeta analysis, collaborators shipped samples in one of three forms: frozen whole blood, isolated PBMCs, or DNA extracted from either of those sample types. TCRbeta CDR3 regions were amplified from genomic DNA by means of the immunoSEQ Assay, a bias-controlled multiplex PCR. Turning to the authors' computational methods: The number of nucleated cells in each sample was estimated by amplification of reference gene primers within the assay. Sequence reads were collapsed and filtered to measure the absolute abundance of every unique TCRbeta CDR3 rearrangement. Productive Simpson clonality was computed per sample as the square root of Simpson's diversity index over productive rearrangements. The table comes from immuneACCESS by way of TCRdb, which keeps in-frame sequences with V and J called. Part of the clones is missing from these tables; in studies checked, under half for an unresolved V gene and the rest for unknown reasons. Clonal size and the V and J genes are those of that table, whereas D and trimming came from the DNA. This sample is represented by 75,000 to 90,000 clones; about 89% of them were singletons. Clones ranked in the top ten supply around 4.5% of the sample.

The chain joins TRBV18 to TRBJ1-2, and possibly TRBD1, on 6 matching bases. The sequence was obtained from a man aged 50 to 59 with active or convalescent COVID-19. Material for sequencing was peripheral blood. CDR3 sequence: CASSPTGIEGYTF. The bases read TGTGCCAGCTCGCCAACAGGGATAGAAGGCTACACCTTC.